This T cell receptor beta chain was retrieved from a study of shared clonotypes between healthy human individuals. The overall study: A couple of female and a few male donors aged 18 to 49 were enrolled.

This CDR3 is 17 amino acids long. Germline loops: CDR1 MNHEY, CDR2 SMNVEV (reference sequence). J gave up 1 base and V 8 bases, and 15 bases lay outside the gene matches. The repertoire was sequenced with immunoSEQ multiplex PCR; TCRdb's copy has only in-frame clones and lacks some. The sample holds about 2.3 million clones; around 92% are singletons and the top ten take 0.37%. The material sequenced was naive CD4+ T cells from PBMCs. Subset noted: CD45RA+ positively selected. This receptor was identified in a man aged 18 to 30 in good health. Some clones in this sample may be carry-over from other donors' samples. This rearrangement joins TRBV27 to TRBJ1-1, with 8 bases fitting TRBD1. CDR3 nucleotides: TGTGCCAGCCTCTTTATCCGGCCGGGGACAGGGAACACTGAAGCTTTCTTT. Its protein is CASLFIRPGTGNTEAFF.